This record looks at one T cell receptor (beta chain) sequence and its context. The CDR3 contains 14 residues. The germline V gene has CDR1 MNHEY and CDR2 SVGEGT. V was clipped by 6 bases and J by 5 bases; unmatched bases: 9. These data come from a study of response to subunit inactivated influenza vaccine. From the RT-PCR reads, TCRdb called clonotypes with MiXCR, one entry per CDR3 protein. The table records about half a million distinct CDR3 sequences, approximately 11% of them present only once. V is TRBV6-2 or TRBV6-3 and J is TRBJ1-1, with TRBD1 identical over 7 bases. The specimen comprised PBMCs from blood, sampled 45 days after vaccination. This sequence originates from a man between 45 and 60 years old who received an inactivated influenza vaccine. CDR3 residues: CASRQGPRFTEAFF. The DNA of the CDR3 is TGTGCCAGCAGACAGGGGCCAAGATTTACTGAAGCTTTCTTT.